Sequencing of this T cell receptor beta chain was carried out in a study of graft-versus-host responses after intestinal transplantation. Turning to the study itself: Recipients obtained multivisceral, liver-intestinal, or isolated intestinal transplants. Once they had received anti-thymocyte globulin induction, all recipients took tacrolimus and steroids for roughly three years.

The CDR3 covers 12 residues. Per the germline V gene, CDR1 is SGDLS and CDR2 is YYNGEE. Trimming left V 10 bases short and J 6 bases short, with 14 bases between. The table came from immunoSEQ multiplex PCR; TCRdb's copy has only in-frame clones and leaves some out. The sample includes 90,000 to 150,000 clones, approximately 95% of them seen just once. Worth noting for this clone: The antigen is unknown.

Specimen: unstimulated CD8+ T cells sorted from spleen or lymph node cells, collected before intestinal transplant. J is TRBJ1-5 and V is TRBV9; TRBD1 might be the D (5 bases). The TCR sequence derives from a human donor who received an intestinal transplant. The DNA for the CDR3 is TGTGCCCCTCGGTCCGGGGGTCAGCCCCAGCATTTT. Translation gives CAPRSGGQPQHF.